This is a list of T cell receptor beta chains from one sample in a study of radiotherapy plus CTLA-4 blockade in lung cancer. Profiling relied on immunoSEQ multiplex PCR, and the TCRdb table lists in-frame clones only, not all of them. Here the sample spans roughly 48,000 clones, around 77% being singletons. The source material was peripheral blood, sampled from a patient treated with radiotherapy plus ipilimumab. These receptors came from a human donor with non-small cell lung cancer who had stable disease on radiotherapy plus ipilimumab. The CDR3 runs from the conserved cysteine through the conserved F or W. A D gene is named only where the DNA matches it firmly. The size of a clone is reported for some rows only, either as once, few or many, or as a class for expanded clones.

TRBJ1-2 TRBD1 once TRBV11-2 CASSLGQGNYGYTF TGTGCCAGCAGTTTAGGACAGGGTAACTATGGCTACACCTTC
TRBJ2-7 - - TRBV9 CASSSHRTASSYEQYF TGTGCCAGCAGCTCCCACAGGACAGCCAGCTCCTACGAGCAGTACTTC
TRBJ1-2 TRBD1 - TRBV30 CAWSHGGQGVGGYTF TGTGCCTGGAGTCACGGGGGACAGGGGGTAGGAGGCTACACCTTC
TRBJ1-1 - - TRBV6-5 CASHYEVYAFF TGTGCCAGCCACTATGAGGTATACGCTTTCTTT
TRBJ1-1 - - TRBV5-8 CASSLVTGGVDTEAFF TGTGCCAGCAGCTTGGTCACAGGCGGAGTGGACACTGAAGCTTTCTTT
TRBJ1-6 TRBD1 - TRBV27 CASSLAGTGVSPLHF TGTGCCAGCAGTTTAGCCGGGACAGGGGTCTCACCCCTCCACTTT
TRBJ1-2 - - TRBV2 CASSDWAGDYGYTF TGTGCCAGCAGTGATTGGGCCGGGGACTATGGCTACACCTTC
TRBJ1-4 TRBD1 - TRBV13 CASSFNRGGRTNEKLFF TGTGCCAGCAGCTTCAACAGGGGAGGAAGGACTAATGAAAAACTGTTTTTT
TRBJ1-1 - - TRBV4-1 CASSQLGGTGRRTEAFF TGCGCCAGCAGCCAACTGGGGGGAACAGGGCGACGAACTGAAGCTTTCTTT
TRBJ1-1 - - TRBV29-1 CSVPDSFNTEAFF TGCAGCGTTCCTGACTCCTTCAACACTGAAGCTTTCTTT
TRBJ1-4 - - TRBV10-3 CAISDKGRGDEKLFF TGTGCCATCAGTGATAAAGGGCGGGGGGATGAAAAACTGTTTTTT
TRBJ1-1 TRBD1 - TRBV18 CASSPPGTANTEAFF TGTGCCAGCTCACCACCCGGGACAGCGAACACTGAAGCTTTCTTT
TRBJ1-1 - - TRBV18 CASSPSTANTEAFF TGTGCCAGCTCACCCTCCACCGCGAACACTGAAGCTTTCTTT
TRBJ1-2 TRBD1 - TRBV30 CARRYAGGEGYTF TGTGCGAGACGTTACGCAGGGGGCGAGGGCTACACCTTC
TRBJ1-4 - - TRBV18 CASSPPRGVATNEKLFF TGTGCCAGCTCACCACCCCGCGGGGTCGCAACTAATGAAAAACTGTTTTTT
TRBJ1-3 - few TRBV9 CASTQGSSGNTIYF TGTGCCAGTACCCAGGGGAGCTCTGGAAACACCATATATTTT
TRBJ1-5 - - TRBV27 CASSSAEEYQPQHF TGTGCCAGCAGTTCCGCTGAGGAATATCAGCCCCAGCATTTT
TRBJ1-6 - - TRBV19 CASSIGGSPLHF TGTGCCAGTAGTATAGGGGGATCACCCCTCCACTTT
TRBJ1-6 - - TRBV4-3 CASSQDEQNNSPLHF TGCGCCAGCAGCCAAGATGAACAGAATAATTCACCCCTCCACTTT
TRBJ2-7 - - TRBV19 CASSILPGTKGEQYF TGTGCCAGTAGTATATTACCGGGAACCAAGGGGGAGCAGTACTTC
TRBJ2-7 - - TRBV2 CATGQFEEQYF TGTGCCACCGGACAGTTCGAAGAGCAGTACTTC
TRBJ1-5 TRBD1 - TRBV7-6 CASSPQGGSDQPQHF TGTGCCAGCAGCCCTCAGGGGGGGTCGGATCAGCCCCAGCATTTT
TRBJ2-2 TRBD1 - TRBV6-1 CASSGLGQRTGELFF TGTGCCAGCAGTGGTCTGGGACAGAGAACCGGGGAGCTGTTTTTT
TRBJ2-2 TRBD2 - TRBV12-5 CASGLPLPAGALTGELFF TGTGCTAGTGGTTTGCCACTCCCAGCGGGGGCCCTCACCGGGGAGCTGTTTTTT
TRBJ1-1 - once TRBV30 CAWSAQGNTEAFF TGTGCCTGGAGTGCGCAGGGGAACACTGAAGCTTTCTTT